The present entry profiles one TCR beta chain with its context. What it recognizes is unknown. This record belongs to a study of T cell repertoires in cytomegalovirus infection. Overall study context: Indications came from public TCR beta signatures; they pointed to CMV infection and to a matching HLA type.

Study conclusions and caveats: Clonotypes of TCR beta that were HLA-C-restricted and CMV-specific dominated the ex vivo response. Individuals carrying CMV plus the relevant HLA were identified by cumulative frequency of public TCR beta families.

MiXCR, run by TCRdb on the reads, gives a single entry per CDR3 protein. Found here are about 920,000 distinct CDR3 sequences, more than 25% of them singletons; the top ten hold around 15%. This CDR3 spans 14 amino acids. With 1 base removed from V and 6 bases from J, the gap between germline ends came to 12 bases. From germline, CDR1 is MGHRA and CDR2 YSYEKL. The source was cultured CD8+ T cells from PBMCs, collected from culture after CMV antigen stimulation. This receptor was identified in a human donor in good health (CMV status not recorded). Some clones in this sample may be carry-over from other donors' samples. This chain links TRBV4-1 with TRBJ1-1; D remains unclear. The DNA for the CDR3 is TGCGCCAGCAGCCAAGGTGTTCTGAGCCCTGAAGCTTTCTTT. This gives the protein CASSQGVLSPEAFF.